This T cell receptor (beta chain) was captured in a study of neurological immune-mediated disorders. Broader study findings: HTLV-1-associated myelopathy ranked highest for TCR clonal expansion and multiple sclerosis lowest, beneath healthy controls. Expanded clones shared no CDR3 amino acid sequences across subjects, suggesting private repertoires in all groups. Repertoires from 18 of 34 multiple sclerosis patients grouped phylogenetically into a related-CDR3 cluster, suggesting a possible signature.

The cDNA came from 5'RACE with 10-nucleotide random UMIs. TCRdb redid the calling of the 5' RACE reads with MiXCR, one entry per CDR3 protein. The repertoire holds approximately 82,000 distinct CDR3 sequences, with 2% to 3% as singletons. This CDR3 comprises 16 residues. Germline CDR1 is LGHNA and CDR2 is YSLEER. This clonotype was counted at least ten times. Antigen: not known. At one end the junction does not follow the germline gene, possibly because of a read error. V and J are TRBV4-3 and TRBJ1-1; TRBD1 agrees at 9 bases. Material for sequencing was PBMCs. The sequence derives from a woman in her twenties or thirties with multiple sclerosis. The CDR3 loop reads CASSRQFDRGNPEAFF. The DNA of the CDR3 is TGCGCCAGCAGCCGGCAATTCGACAGGGGGAACCCTGAAGCTTTCTTT.